Listed here are 31 T cell receptor beta chains from one sample, sequenced in a study of cytomegalovirus exposure and HLA in healthy donors. Assay used: immunoSEQ multiplex PCR; TCRdb lists only in-frame clones, some missing. Counted here are approximately 150,000 clones, around four fifths occurring once; the ten biggest clones make up under 2.5%. Material for sequencing was PBMCs. The receptor source for this set is a man aged 30 to 39 in good health and CMV-seropositive.

This chain uses TRBV5-5 with TRBJ1-3; D possibly corresponds to TRBD1 (5 bases). This CDR3 is built from 14 residues. The V end was cut by 4 bases, the J end by 2 bases, with 10 bases between. Germline CDR1 is SGHKS and CDR2 is YYEKEE (reference sequence). CDR3 coding DNA: TGTGCCAGCAGCCCGGCGGGGGCTGGAAACACCATATATTTT. Translated, it gives CASSPAGAGNTIYF.

This chain connects TRBV10-2 to TRBJ1-5, with 10 positions matching TRBD1. This CDR3 has 13 residues. V dropped 4 bases and J dropped 6; count of bases not matched to a gene: 0. CDR1 and CDR2 (germline): WSHSY, SAAADI. CDR3 DNA sequence: TGCGCCAGCAGTGGGGACAGGGGTCAGCCCCAGCATTTT. Its translation is CASSGDRGQPQHF.

This rearrangement joins TRBV2 to TRBJ1-2; D gene ambiguous. CDR1 is SNHLY and CDR2 is FYNNEI in the germline V gene. Between the trimmed V and J ends, which lost 7 bases and 1 base, there was a span of 10 bases. The CDR3 is 13 residues long. CDR3 coding DNA: TGTGCCAGCACCGGGGTAAATAACTATGGCTACACCTTC. Protein sequence: CASTGVNNYGYTF.

CDR3 protein: CASSSRDRSGSEQYF. The CDR3 DNA is TGTGCCAGCAGCTCCCGGGACAGGTCTGGGTCCGAGCAGTACTTC. V usage is TRBV9 and J usage is TRBJ2-7, with 8 bases that match TRBD1. The CDR3 is made up of 15 amino acids. Germline V gives CDR1 SGDLS, CDR2 YYNGEE. V was clipped by 4 bases and J by 6 bases; unmatched bases: 12.

This rearrangement joins TRBV5-1 to TRBJ1-1; D not resolved. The V and J ends lost 4 bases and 0 bases respectively, with 13 bases between them. The germline gives CDR1 SGHRS, CDR2 YFSETQ. This CDR3 comprises 15 residues. The CDR3 region has the DNA TGCGCCAGCAGCCTAACTCAGGATCTGAACACTGAAGCTTTCTTT. This sequence encodes CASSLTQDLNTEAFF.

The J gene is TRBJ2-7, the V gene TRBV5-1, with no clear D. Trimming took 5 bases from V and 0 from J, leaving 15 bases between them. This CDR3 spans 15 amino acids. Germline V CDR1 and CDR2: SGHRS, YFSETQ. The CDR3 DNA follows: TGCGCCAGCAGGATGGAGCCACTCCTCTCCTACGAGCAGTACTTC. Translation gives CASRMEPLLSYEQYF.

The genes are TRBV11-3 and TRBJ2-1; tentative D call: TRBD2 (6 bases). Trimming removed 2 bases from V and 5 bases from J, with 13 bases in between. The CDR3 is 15 amino acids. Germline V gene sequence: CDR1 SGHNT, CDR2 YENEEA. The CDR3 DNA reads as TGTGCCAGCAGCTTACTCGCGGGGCTGAACAATGAGCAGTTCTTC. Protein: CASSLLAGLNNEQFF.

The V and J genes are TRBV18 and TRBJ2-1; possible D gene TRBD2, 5 bases. CDR3 length: 13 amino acids. Trimming stripped 3 bases from V and 7 bases from J, with 10 bases between. Germline values: CDR1 KGHSH, CDR2 LQKENI. The CDR3 sequence: CASSPASQNEQFF. The CDR3 DNA reads as TGTGCCAGCTCACCGGCTAGCCAGAATGAGCAGTTCTTC.

The chain employs TRBV11-3 and TRBJ2-1; 8 nucleotides match TRBD2. This CDR3 is 17 amino acids long. Germline lookup yields CDR1 SGHNT and CDR2 YENEEA. With V trimmed by 3 bases and J by 5 bases, 12 bases remained unmatched. In DNA form, the CDR3 reads TGTGCCAGCAGCTTGGGTTATACTAGCGGACCAAACAATGAGCAGTTCTTC. Translation gives CASSLGYTSGPNNEQFF.

This clone was picked up one time. This chain links TRBV25-1 with TRBJ2-7; 7 nucleotides match TRBD1. The CDR3 is 16 amino acids. The V gene's germline CDR1 is MGHDK and CDR2 SYGVNS. V was pared by 7 bases and J by 0 bases, with 12 bases of the junction left unmatched. CDR3 nucleotides: TGTGCCAGCATGGGAAAACAGGGGCCAGCCTCCTACGAGCAGTACTTC. This sequence encodes CASMGKQGPASYEQYF.

The rearrangement links TRBV13 to TRBJ2-5; 9 positions agree with TRBD1. This CDR3 has 14 residues. In germline, CDR1 is PRHDT, CDR2 FYEKMQ (reference sequence). With V trimmed by 5 bases and J by 4 bases, 5 bases remained unmatched. DNA of the CDR3: TGTGCCAGCAGCCCCGGGACAGGGCTAGAGACCCAGTACTTC. Its protein product is CASSPGTGLETQYF.

The chain recombines TRBV19 with TRBJ2-7; TRBD1 matches 7 bases. From germline, CDR1 is LNHDA and CDR2 SQIVND (reference sequence). Losses at the gene ends were 5 bases for V and 7 bases for J; bases not matched to a gene: 8. The CDR3 length is 13 residues. CDR3 residues: CASSPTQGFEQYF. CDR3 sequence (DNA): TGTGCCAGTAGTCCGACACAGGGGTTTGAGCAGTACTTC.

The chain links TRBV4-3 to TRBJ2-1; unclear D gene. CDR3 length equals 17 residues. V lost 1 base, J lost 0 bases, and 13 bases lay in between. Germline CDR1 and CDR2: LGHNA and YSLEER. The CDR3 bases are TGCGCCAGCAGCCAAGTGTCCAGTACCTCCTCCTACAATGAGCAGTTCTTC. Translation gives CASSQVSSTSSYNEQFF.

The gene calls are TRBV25-1 and TRBJ2-7, with 16 bases fitting TRBD2. In germline, CDR1 is MGHDK, CDR2 SYGVNS. V trimming: 7 bases; J trimming: 3 bases; junction bases outside the gene matches: 6. CDR3 length: 16 amino acids. The DNA for the CDR3 is TGTGCCAGCATGGGACTAGCGGGGGGGCTTTTCTACGAGCAGTACTTC. Protein: CASMGLAGGLFYEQYF.

The chain recombines TRBV11-3 with TRBJ2-2, with D possibly TRBD2 on 6 matching bases. V gave up 5 bases and J gave up 3 bases, with 19 bases separating them. This CDR3 is built from 17 residues. Germline CDR1 and CDR2: SGHNT and YENEEA. The CDR3 DNA follows: TGTGCCAGCAGCCCCGGGGGTTGGGGCCCAGACACCGGGGAGCTGTTTTTT. Protein: CASSPGGWGPDTGELFF.

The chain links TRBV12-5 to TRBJ1-6; 8 bases align to TRBD1. The V gene end was trimmed by 5 bases and the J gene end by 8 bases; junction bases not matched to a gene: 8. CDR3 length equals 15 residues. CDR1 is LGHNT, CDR2 FRNRAP, per germline. The CDR3 bases are TGTGCTAGTGGTCCGCCCTTGGACAGGGATTCACCCCTCCACTTT. It codes for CASGPPLDRDSPLHF.

This clone has a handful of counts. The rearrangement uses TRBV11-2 and TRBJ2-1; TRBD1 matches 7 bases. Germline trimming cut 0 bases from V and 9 bases from J; bases unmatched to any gene: 8. Germline CDR1 SGHAT, CDR2 FQNNGV. CDR3 size: 15 residues. This chain's CDR3 is CASSLDDLTGLEQFF. In DNA form, the CDR3 reads TGTGCCAGCAGCTTAGACGATCTGACAGGGCTTGAGCAGTTCTTC.

V usage is TRBV2 and J usage is TRBJ2-1; 8 nucleotides line up with TRBD2. The CDR3 is made up of 16 amino acids. The germline V gene encodes CDR1 SNHLY and CDR2 FYNNEI. V trimming: 6 bases; J trimming: 6 bases; junction bases outside the gene matches: 13. CDR3: CASSVETSGAGNEQFF. CDR3 in DNA: TGTGCCAGCAGCGTAGAAACTAGCGGCGCGGGCAATGAGCAGTTCTTC.

The chain uses TRBV18 and TRBJ1-2; perhaps TRBD1 as D (5 bases). V shed 6 bases and J shed 4 bases, with 18 bases lying between them. This CDR3 region has 15 residues. Germline assignment: CDR1 KGHSH and CDR2 LQKENI. CDR3 sequence: CASSLGGTLGYGYTF. The DNA of the CDR3 is TGTGCCAGCTCTCTAGGAGGGACCCTGGGCTATGGCTACACCTTC.

The CDR3 DNA reads TGTGCCAGCAGCGGCATCCCGGGTCCCTCCTACGAGCAGTACTTC. The encoded protein is CASSGIPGPSYEQYF. J is TRBJ2-7 and V is TRBV7-9, with D hard to call. CDR1 SEHNR and CDR2 FQNEAQ come from the germline V gene (reference sequence). The CDR3 has 15 amino acids. The V and J ends lost 5 bases and 0 bases respectively, with 14 bases between them. Looking up the rest from reference TRBV7-9 and TRBJ2-7 gives the full variable domain: DTGVSQNPRHKITKRGQNVTFRCDPISEHNRLYWYRQTLGQGPEFLTYFQNEAQLEKSRLLSDRFSAERPKGSFSTLEIQRTEQGDSAMYLCASSGIPGPSYEQYFGPGTRLTVT.

In its sample, this clone was seen a few times. V is TRBV4-3 and J is TRBJ1-1; 7 positions match TRBD1. V was clipped by 0 bases and J by 1 base; unmatched bases: 2. CDR1 is LGHNA and CDR2 is YSLEER in the germline V gene. The CDR3 extends over 15 amino acids. This chain's CDR3 is CASSQDGQANTEAFF. The CDR3 DNA reads TGCGCCAGCAGCCAAGATGGACAGGCGAACACTGAAGCTTTCTTT.

The chain has TRBV19 and TRBJ2-2, with a possible D match to TRBD2 (6 bases). Germline V gene lookup returns CDR1 LNHDA and CDR2 SQIVND (reference sequence). V was pared by 3 bases and J by 9 bases, with 14 bases between. The CDR3 contains 14 residues. In DNA form, the CDR3 reads TGTGCCAGTAGTATTGACGGGACTTTCAGGGAGCTGTTTTTT. This translates into CASSIDGTFRELFF. The entire variable domain, with the rest obtained from reference TRBV19 and TRBJ2-2, is as follows: DGGITQSPKYLFRKEGQNVTLSCEQNLNHDAMYWYRQDPGQGLRLIYYSQIVNDFQKGDIAEGYSVSREKKESFPLTVTSAQKNPTAFYLCASSIDGTFRELFFGEGSRLTVL.

The chain links TRBV10-3 to TRBJ1-1; D possibly corresponds to TRBD1 (5 bases). Germline V lookup: CDR1 ENHRY, CDR2 SYGVKD. Trimming removed 8 bases at V and 4 bases at J, with 8 bases between. CDR3 size: 11 residues. CDR3 sequence: CAILGGTEAFF. The CDR3 region has the DNA TGTGCCATCCTGGGGGGCACTGAAGCTTTCTTT.

The chain joins TRBV6-5 to TRBJ1-6; D not resolved. Trimming stripped 5 bases from V and 10 bases from J, with 12 bases between. This CDR3 is 13 amino acids long. The germline gives CDR1 MNHEY, CDR2 SVGAGI. CDR3 in DNA: TGTGCCAGCAGTGTTAACAGTTACTCACCCCTCCACTTT. Amino acids: CASSVNSYSPLHF.

This sequence joins TRBV5-1 and TRBJ2-7; the match to TRBD2 covers 8 bases. CDR3 length equals 15 residues. Germline lookup yields CDR1 SGHRS and CDR2 YFSETQ. V trimming: 0 bases; J trimming: 2 bases; junction bases outside the gene matches: 4. Written as DNA, the CDR3 is TGCGCCAGCAGCTTGGCGGTAGCGGGGCCCTACGAGCAGTACTTC. Translation gives CASSLAVAGPYEQYF.

This clone was detected a few times. The V and J genes are TRBV9 and TRBJ2-7, with 9 bases that match TRBD1. V shed 4 bases and J 0 bases; nucleotides not matched to a gene: 5. Germline CDR1 is SGDLS and CDR2 is YYNGEE. This CDR3 has 15 amino acids. CDR3 sequence (DNA): TGTGCCAGCAGCACCGGACAGGGGTACTCCTACGAGCAGTACTTC. It yields the protein CASSTGQGYSYEQYF.

The V and J genes are TRBV5-1 and TRBJ1-2; 8 bases are a match to TRBD1. The CDR3 covers 16 residues. CDR1 is SGHRS and CDR2 is YFSETQ in the germline V gene. V shed 4 bases and J 3 bases; nucleotides not matched to a gene: 11. CDR3: CASSPSGQGRDYGYTF. The CDR3 coding sequence is TGCGCCAGCAGCCCCAGTGGACAGGGTCGTGACTATGGCTACACCTTC.

V gene TRBV25-1 combines with J gene TRBJ1-5, with D unresolved. The V end lost 4 bases, the J end lost 4 bases, and 11 bases lay between the germline ends. The germline V gene encodes CDR1 MGHDK and CDR2 SYGVNS. CDR3 length: 14 residues. As DNA, the CDR3 is TGTGCCAGCAGTGTCCTAAATTGGAATCAGCCCCAGCATTTT. Amino acids: CASSVLNWNQPQHF. The whole variable domain, filled in from reference TRBV25-1 and TRBJ1-5, reads EADIYQTPRYLVIGTGKKITLECSQTMGHDKMYWYQQDPGMELHLIHYSYGVNSTEKGDLSSESTVSRIRTEHFPLTLESARPSHTSQYLCASSVLNWNQPQHFGDGTRLSIL.

V gene TRBV7-2 combines with J gene TRBJ1-5, with D uncertain. The length of the CDR3 is 13 residues. V was clipped by 1 base and J by 7 bases, with 8 bases between them. The germline V gene has CDR1 SGHTA and CDR2 FQGNSA. CDR3 sequence reads: CASSLELVQPQHF. The CDR3 DNA reads as TGTGCCAGCAGCTTAGAGCTGGTACAGCCCCAGCATTTT.

This chain uses TRBV7-9 with TRBJ2-1; 9 bases align to TRBD1. J was trimmed by 4 bases and V by 2 bases; bases with no gene match: 3. From germline, CDR1 is SEHNR and CDR2 FQNEAQ (reference sequence). The CDR3 length is 15 residues. Here the CDR3 DNA reads TGTGCCAGCAGCTTAATCGACAGGGGGTACAATGAGCAGTTCTTC. It is translated as CASSLIDRGYNEQFF.

The chain joins TRBV10-3 to TRBJ1-2; D is perhaps TRBD1 (5 bases). CDR1 ENHRY and CDR2 SYGVKD come from the germline V gene. This CDR3 comprises 14 residues. Trimming left V 5 bases short and J 7 bases short, with 17 bases between. CDR3 nucleotides: TGTGCCATCAGTCGAACGGGGGGAACAGGTGGCTACACCTTC. Amino acid sequence: CAISRTGGTGGYTF.